The 20 T cell receptor beta chains below were found in one sample sequenced in a study of cytomegalovirus exposure and HLA in healthy donors. The PCR was carried out with 60 Vbeta primers and 13 Jbeta primers. Clones were sequenced by immunoSEQ multiplex PCR, and TCRdb holds only the in-frame ones, with some missing. The sample shows approximately 120,000 clones, around 78% of them seen only once. Sequencing used PBMCs. These receptors all come from a middle-aged man in good health and CMV-seronegative.

In this sample, this clone turned up once. This chain connects TRBV4-3 to TRBJ1-4; weak D call: TRBD1 (6 bases). Germline V gives CDR1 LGHNA, CDR2 YSLEER. The CDR3 totals 17 residues. V was clipped by 0 bases and J by 4 bases, with 15 bases between them. The CDR3 bases are TGCGCCAGCAGCCAAGATTATAGTTACAGGGATAATGAAAAACTGTTTTTT. This translates into CASSQDYSYRDNEKLFF.

The chain has TRBV11-2 and TRBJ1-4, with TRBD1 matching over 7 bases. This CDR3 contains 14 residues. V lost 7 bases and J lost 8; bases outside the gene matches: 10. Looked up from germline, CDR1 is SGHAT and CDR2 is FQNNGV. For the CDR3, the DNA is TGTGCCAGCACCCTGACAGGGAGTAAAGAAAAACTGTTTTTT. It specifies CASTLTGSKEKLFF.

The V call is TRBV6-5, the J call TRBJ2-4, with TRBD2 as a possible D gene (5 bases). Deletions cut 0 bases from V and 0 bases from J, with 9 bases between. Germline V gene lookup returns CDR1 MNHEY and CDR2 SVGAGI. CDR3 length equals 16 residues. CDR3 amino acids: CASSYSAGLAKNIQYF. In DNA, the CDR3 is TGTGCCAGCAGTTACTCGGCAGGACTAGCCAAAAACATTCAGTACTTC.

This clone appeared a few times. The gene calls are TRBV23-1 and TRBJ1-1, with D possibly being TRBD1 (6 bases). TRBV23-1 is an open reading frame whose function is uncertain. Trimming removed 11 bases at V and 4 bases at J, with 17 bases between. This CDR3 has 13 amino acids. CDR3 DNA sequence: TGCGCCCCGGGTGGAATAGGGGGCACTGAAGCTTTCTTT. Its protein product is CAPGGIGGTEAFF.

Only one count was recorded for this clone. The chain couples TRBV4-2 to TRBJ2-7, with 7 positions matching TRBD2. V was clipped by 4 bases and J by 3 bases; unmatched bases: 9. The germline V gene encodes CDR1 LGHNA and CDR2 YNFKEQ. There are 15 residues in the CDR3. CDR3 in amino acids: CASSLDLGGSYEQYF. CDR3 DNA: TGTGCCAGCAGCCTCGACCTGGGGGGGAGCTACGAGCAGTACTTC.

This sequence joins TRBV5-8 and TRBJ2-7; 9 bases are shared with TRBD1. The V gene's germline CDR1 is SGHTS and CDR2 YDEGEE. The CDR3 has 15 amino acids. J gave up 3 bases and V 3 bases, and 7 bases lay outside the gene matches. The CDR3 sequence: CASSSGQGIYYEQYF. The CDR3 DNA sequence: TGTGCCAGCAGCTCCGGACAGGGGATTTACTACGAGCAGTACTTC.

The chain has TRBV9 and TRBJ2-5, with 12 nucleotides matching TRBD1. Germline lookup yields CDR1 SGDLS and CDR2 YYNGEE. V lost 2 bases to trimming and J lost 5 bases; unmatched junction nucleotides: 4. The CDR3 runs 15 residues. The DNA of the CDR3 is TGTGCCAGCAGCGTGGGGGACAGGGGGCTGGAGACCCAGTACTTC. This encodes CASSVGDRGLETQYF.

The chain uses TRBV2 and TRBJ1-4; the match to TRBD1 covers 9 bases. CDR1 is SNHLY, CDR2 FYNNEI, per germline. Trimming cost V 4 bases and J 2 bases; bases outside gene matches: 11. The length of the CDR3 is 18 residues. CDR3 nucleotides: TGTGCCAGCAGTGCCGGGACAGGGCGAGCACCTACTAATGAAAAACTGTTTTTT. Translating gives CASSAGTGRAPTNEKLFF.

The V call is TRBV27, the J call TRBJ1-4, with D maybe TRBD1 (5 bases). V was cut by 3 bases and J by 8 bases, with 13 bases left in between. Germline V gives CDR1 MNHEY, CDR2 SMNVEV (reference sequence). There are 14 residues in the CDR3. CDR3 nucleotides: TGTGCCAGCAGTTTGGGGGGACCGGGCGAAAAACTGTTTTTT. Protein: CASSLGGPGEKLFF.

The J gene is TRBJ1-6, the V gene TRBV7-9, with D uncertain. The CDR3 extends over 14 amino acids. CDR1 SEHNR and CDR2 FQNEAQ come from the germline V gene (reference sequence). V was clipped by 1 base and J by 8 bases, with 9 bases between them. DNA of the CDR3: TGTGCCAGCAGCTTAGACTCCCGGTATTCACCCCTCCACTTT. Translated: CASSLDSRYSPLHF.

This clone was seen only once. V and J are TRBV30 and TRBJ1-2; D ambiguous. CDR1 GTSNPN and CDR2 SVGIG come from the germline V gene (reference sequence). The ends were cut back, 5 bases at V and 5 bases at J, with 6 bases in the middle. CDR3 size: 10 residues. The CDR3 spells CAWAGYGYTF. In DNA form, the CDR3 reads TGTGCCTGGGCGGGGTATGGCTACACCTTC.

The chain employs TRBV6-5 and TRBJ2-3; D is undetermined. The CDR3 is 15 amino acids. Germline V gene data show CDR1 as MNHEY and CDR2 as SVGAGI. V was shortened by 2 bases and J by 0 bases, with 9 bases between the two germline ends. Here the CDR3 DNA reads TGTGCCAGCAGTTACGGTACAGCTAGCACAGATACGCAGTATTTT. As protein: CASSYGTASTDTQYF.

V is TRBV29-1 and J is TRBJ2-1; 7 bases are shared with TRBD1. Germline-derived CDR1 and CDR2 are SQVTM and ANQGSEA. CDR3 size: 14 residues. With 4 bases clipped from V and 6 bases from J, the junction kept 9 bases outside the gene matches. CDR3 loop: CSVANRGPPNEQFF. CDR3 nucleotide sequence: TGCAGCGTTGCAAACAGGGGTCCCCCCAATGAGCAGTTCTTC.

The chain couples TRBV6-5 to TRBJ2-3, with D tentatively TRBD2 (7 bases). Per the germline V gene, CDR1 is MNHEY and CDR2 is SVGAGI. This CDR3 is built from 13 residues. Trimming cost V 0 bases and J 10 bases, with 11 bases left between them. CDR3 bases: TGTGCCAGCAGTTACTCAAGGGGGGGTCCGCAGTATTTT. Translation: CASSYSRGGPQYF.

The chain is built from TRBV7-3 and TRBJ2-5, with TRBD2 identical over 8 bases. Trimming at V came to 5 bases and at J to 5 bases, leaving 10 bases not matched to a gene. This CDR3 is built from 15 residues. Per germline, CDR1 SGHTA and CDR2 FQGTGA. The CDR3 DNA reads as TGTGCCAGCAGCCGCGGGGGGCAACTGGGGGAGACCCAGTACTTC. Translation gives CASSRGGQLGETQYF.

This clone appeared a single time. The V gene is TRBV2, the J gene TRBJ1-1, with 8 bases fitting TRBD1. V lost 6 bases, J lost 6 bases, and 6 bases stayed unmatched. Germline values: CDR1 SNHLY, CDR2 FYNNEI. The CDR3 runs 13 residues. In DNA form, the CDR3 reads TGTGCCAGCAGCTATGGACAGGGCGCTGAAGCTTTCTTT. Translation: CASSYGQGAEAFF. Looking up the rest from reference TRBV2 and TRBJ1-1 gives the full variable domain: EPEVTQTPSHQVTQMGQEVILRCVPISNHLYFYWYRQILGQKVEFLVSFYNNEISEKSEIFDDQFSVERPDGSNFTLKIRSTKLEDSAMYFCASSYGQGAEAFFGQGTRLTVV.

The chain links TRBV7-9 to TRBJ1-2; D may be TRBD1 (5 bases). The V gene's germline CDR1 is SEHNR and CDR2 FQNEAQ (reference sequence). The CDR3 is 16 amino acids. V shed 4 bases and J shed 3 bases, with 18 bases lying between them. CDR3 nucleotide sequence: TGTGCCAGCAGCTCCCCGCGACAGAGCGGGGACTATGGCTACACCTTC. Translated, it gives CASSSPRQSGDYGYTF.

In this sample, this clone turned up a few times. The chain combines TRBV7-6 with TRBJ1-4, with 12 bases that match TRBD1. Germline trimming cut 5 bases from V and 4 bases from J; bases unmatched to any gene: 5. The CDR3 covers 16 residues. Germline lookup yields CDR1 SGHVS and CDR2 FNYEAQ. The DNA for the CDR3 is TGTGCCAGCAGCGGGGGGACAGGGGGCCGTAATGAAAAACTGTTTTTT. Translated, it gives CASSGGTGGRNEKLFF. The entire variable domain, with the rest obtained from reference TRBV7-6 and TRBJ1-4, is as follows: GAGVSQSPRYKVTKRGQDVALRCDPISGHVSLYWYRQALGQGPEFLTYFNYEAQQDKSGLPNDRFSAERPEGSISTLTIQRTEQRDSAMYRCASSGGTGGRNEKLFFGSGTQLSVL.

The CDR3 region has the DNA TGTGCCAGCAGCCGGGACTCTAGGGGCGAGCAGTACTTC. Translation gives CASSRDSRGEQYF. The chain carries TRBV7-2 and TRBJ2-5; D may be TRBD2 (6 bases). The last part of the DNA fits TRBJ2-7 better; the J call may be wrong. CDR1 and CDR2 from the germline V gene are SGHTA and FQGNSA. The CDR3 has 13 amino acids.

The V and J genes are TRBV6-6 and TRBJ2-7; TRBD1 is a possible D gene (5 bases). Germline assignment: CDR1 MNHNY and CDR2 SVGAGI (reference sequence). The CDR3 loop spans 13 amino acids. Trimming removed 2 bases at V and 5 bases at J, with 10 bases between. The CDR3 spells CASSYPEGDEQYF. Here the CDR3 DNA reads TGTGCCAGCAGTTACCCCGAAGGGGACGAGCAGTACTTC.